A single sample is the source of the 16 T cell receptor beta chains below, sequenced in a study of blood T cell repertoires in COVID-19. Generated by immunoSEQ multiplex PCR, the TCRdb table keeps only in-frame clones and is missing some. The sample carries roughly 250,000 clones, 70% to 80% recorded once. The sample taken for sequencing was peripheral blood. Receptor source: a woman over 75 with acute or convalescent COVID-19.

This sequence joins TRBV5-1 and TRBJ2-1; the match to TRBD2 covers 14 bases. In germline, CDR1 is SGHRS, CDR2 YFSETQ. Trimming at V came to 4 bases and at J to 7 bases, leaving 7 bases not matched to a gene. This CDR3 comprises 16 residues. CDR3 sequence: CASSLGGTSGRNEQFF. The CDR3 bases are TGCGCCAGCAGCCTGGGGGGGACTAGCGGGAGAAATGAGCAGTTCTTC.

The gene calls are TRBV3-1 (or the pseudogene TRBV3-2) and TRBJ2-7; the D gene is possibly TRBD1 (6 bases). Trimming shortened V by 4 bases and J by 7 bases, and 17 bases separated the two germline ends. The CDR3 is 14 amino acids. Germline V gene data show CDR1 as LGHDT and CDR2 as YNNKEL (reference sequence). DNA for the CDR3: TGTGCCAGCAGCCTGACAGGTGGATTTGAAGAGCAGTACTTC. Protein sequence: CASSLTGGFEEQYF.

In this sample, this clone turned up once. The gene calls are TRBV9 and TRBJ1-1, with 7 bases lining up with TRBD1. The germline V gene has CDR1 SGDLS and CDR2 YYNGEE. CDR3 length equals 17 residues. J was trimmed by 0 bases and V by 2 bases; bases with no gene match: 10. CDR3: CASSVRTGREVNTEAFF. The CDR3 coding sequence is TGTGCCAGCAGCGTTCGGACAGGAAGGGAGGTGAACACTGAAGCTTTCTTT.

The chain links TRBV7-2 to TRBJ2-6; 7 bases are shared with TRBD2. This CDR3 is 18 amino acids long. CDR1 and CDR2 (germline): SGHTA, FQGNSA. The V gene end was trimmed by 6 bases and the J gene end by 2 bases; junction bases not matched to a gene: 13. The CDR3 sequence is CASRLRGGRIAGANVLTF. CDR3 sequence (DNA): TGTGCCAGCAGGTTGAGGGGCGGGAGAATAGCTGGGGCCAACGTCCTGACTTTC.

This sequence joins TRBV5-1 and TRBJ1-4, with D possibly matching TRBD1 (5 bases). The CDR3 has 14 residues. Germline V gene data show CDR1 as SGHRS and CDR2 as YFSETQ. Trimming took 1 base from V and 4 from J, leaving 8 bases between them. For the CDR3, the DNA is TGCGCCAGCAGCTTGTCAGGGATTAATGAAAAACTGTTTTTT. As protein: CASSLSGINEKLFF. The full variable domain, rest sourced from reference TRBV5-1 and TRBJ1-4, is KAGVTQTPRYLIKTRGQQVTLSCSPISGHRSVSWYQQTPGQGLQFLFEYFSETQRNKGNFPGRFSGRQFSNSRSEMNVSTLELGDSALYLCASSLSGINEKLFFGSGTQLSVL.

The rearrangement links TRBV19 to TRBJ2-3; maybe TRBD1 (6 bases). This CDR3 comprises 15 residues. Germline loops: CDR1 LNHDA, CDR2 SQIVND (reference sequence). Trimming took 4 bases from V and 6 from J, leaving 17 bases between them. CDR3 nucleotides: TGTGCCAGTAGTACCCCCCAGGGGTCAAGTGATACGCAGTATTTT. Encoded protein: CASSTPQGSSDTQYF.

This chain joins TRBV4-1 and TRBJ1-1, with D possibly matching TRBD1 (5 bases). The CDR3 runs to 15 residues. V shed 1 base and J shed 0 bases, with 9 bases lying between them. CDR1 and CDR2 (germline): MGHRA, YSYEKL. CDR3 sequence reads: CASSQGQYMNTEAFF. The CDR3 region has the DNA TGCGCCAGCAGCCAAGGACAGTACATGAACACTGAAGCTTTCTTT.

The J gene is TRBJ1-2, the V gene TRBV19; D call uncertain. The germline gives CDR1 LNHDA, CDR2 SQIVND (reference sequence). This CDR3 region has 16 residues. V lost 2 bases to trimming and J lost 7 bases, with 20 bases between them. CDR3 sequence reads: CASSIISTENYGGYTF. CDR3 coding DNA: TGTGCCAGTAGTATAATCTCGACTGAGAACTATGGTGGCTACACCTTC.

This clone has only a few counts. The V and J genes are TRBV7-9 and TRBJ1-2, with D maybe TRBD1 (5 bases). Trimming shortened V by 5 bases and J by 0 bases, and 10 bases separated the two germline ends. The CDR3 runs to 14 residues. Germline values: CDR1 SEHNR, CDR2 FQNEAQ (reference sequence). CDR3 sequence reads: CASSPRQTNYGYTF. CDR3 nucleotide sequence: TGTGCCAGCAGCCCAAGACAGACTAACTATGGCTACACCTTC.

The gene calls are TRBV6-5 and TRBJ1-4; D gene ambiguous. V was clipped by 4 bases and J by 8 bases, with 14 bases between them. CDR3 length: 14 amino acids. CDR1 MNHEY and CDR2 SVGAGI come from the germline V gene. Here the CDR3 reads CASSFELLNEKLFF. CDR3 DNA sequence: TGTGCCAGCAGTTTCGAGCTTCTTAACGAAAAACTGTTTTTT.

A word on this clone: The same CDR3 also results from other DNA sequences found in this sample. This sequence joins TRBV9 and TRBJ2-3; 11 bases line up with TRBD2. The CDR3 runs 16 residues. Germline CDR1 is SGDLS and CDR2 is YYNGEE. J lost 3 bases, V lost 0 bases, and 3 bases had no gene match. Written as DNA, the CDR3 is TGTGCCAGCAGCGTAGCGGCTAGCGGGAGGACAGATACGCAGTATTTT. It is translated as CASSVAASGRTDTQYF.

The rearrangement joins TRBV7-6 to TRBJ1-1; TRBD1 matches 9 bases. V shed 4 bases and J 2 bases; nucleotides not matched to a gene: 5. Germline V gives CDR1 SGHVS, CDR2 FNYEAQ. The CDR3 runs to 15 residues. CDR3 protein: CASSSNRGRNTEAFF. In DNA form, the CDR3 reads TGTGCCAGCAGCTCCAACAGGGGGCGTAACACTGAAGCTTTCTTT.

This rearrangement joins TRBV7-9 to TRBJ2-1, with a possible D match to TRBD1 (5 bases). The CDR3 spans 15 residues. Germline V CDR1 and CDR2: SEHNR, FQNEAQ (reference sequence). The germline V and J ends were trimmed by 1 base and 9 bases, with 16 bases remaining between them. The CDR3 here is CASSLDAGPVVEQFF. DNA for the CDR3: TGTGCCAGCAGCTTAGATGCAGGGCCCGTCGTTGAGCAGTTCTTC. Variable domain in full (rest from reference TRBV7-9 and TRBJ2-1): DTGVSQNPRHKITKRGQNVTFRCDPISEHNRLYWYRQTLGQGPEFLTYFQNEAQLEKSRLLSDRFSAERPKGSFSTLEIQRTEQGDSAMYLCASSLDAGPVVEQFFGPGTRLTVL.

The rearrangement joins TRBV5-4 to TRBJ2-2, with 7 bases identical to TRBD1. From germline, CDR1 is SGHNT and CDR2 YYREEE (reference sequence). This CDR3 comprises 15 residues. V was pared by 0 bases and J by 3 bases, with 2 bases of the junction left unmatched. This CDR3 is CASSLVQGDTGELFF. The CDR3 region has the DNA TGTGCCAGCAGCTTGGTCCAGGGGGACACCGGGGAGCTGTTTTTT.

This chain uses TRBV7-6 with TRBJ1-4; 7 bases agree with TRBD1. The CDR3 runs 15 residues. Trimming took 5 bases from V and 8 from J; bases not matched to a gene: 11. Germline V CDR1 and CDR2: SGHVS, FNYEAQ. The DNA for the CDR3 is TGTGCCAGCAGCGCCCAGGGGGTGATAAAGGAAAAACTGTTTTTT. Translated: CASSAQGVIKEKLFF.

The chain is built from TRBV5-1 and TRBJ2-7, with 7 bases identical to TRBD1. This CDR3 spans 14 amino acids. Germline CDR1 SGHRS, CDR2 YFSETQ. Trimming at V came to 5 bases and at J to 2 bases, leaving 7 bases not matched to a gene. The CDR3 sequence is CASSPGTETYEQYF. The DNA of the CDR3 is TGCGCCAGCAGTCCCGGGACAGAGACCTACGAGCAGTACTTC.